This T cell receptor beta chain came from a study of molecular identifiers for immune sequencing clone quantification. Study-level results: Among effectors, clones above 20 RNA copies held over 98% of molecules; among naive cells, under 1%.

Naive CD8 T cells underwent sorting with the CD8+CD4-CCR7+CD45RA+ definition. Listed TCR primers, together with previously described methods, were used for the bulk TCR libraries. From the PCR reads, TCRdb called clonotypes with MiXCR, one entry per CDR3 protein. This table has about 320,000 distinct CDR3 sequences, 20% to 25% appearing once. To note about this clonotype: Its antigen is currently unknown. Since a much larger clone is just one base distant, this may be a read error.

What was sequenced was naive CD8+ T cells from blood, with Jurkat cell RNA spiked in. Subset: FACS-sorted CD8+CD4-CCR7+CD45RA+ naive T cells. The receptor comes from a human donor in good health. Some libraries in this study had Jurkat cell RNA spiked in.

The CDR3, as DNA: TGTACCAGCAGCTTAGATGCGGGGCTGGGGACCCAGTACTTC. It specifies CTSSLDAGLGTQYF. V is TRBV7-8 and J is TRBJ2-5; a weak D match, TRBD2 (6 bases). Germline V gives CDR1 SGHVS, CDR2 FQNEAQ. There are 14 residues in the CDR3.